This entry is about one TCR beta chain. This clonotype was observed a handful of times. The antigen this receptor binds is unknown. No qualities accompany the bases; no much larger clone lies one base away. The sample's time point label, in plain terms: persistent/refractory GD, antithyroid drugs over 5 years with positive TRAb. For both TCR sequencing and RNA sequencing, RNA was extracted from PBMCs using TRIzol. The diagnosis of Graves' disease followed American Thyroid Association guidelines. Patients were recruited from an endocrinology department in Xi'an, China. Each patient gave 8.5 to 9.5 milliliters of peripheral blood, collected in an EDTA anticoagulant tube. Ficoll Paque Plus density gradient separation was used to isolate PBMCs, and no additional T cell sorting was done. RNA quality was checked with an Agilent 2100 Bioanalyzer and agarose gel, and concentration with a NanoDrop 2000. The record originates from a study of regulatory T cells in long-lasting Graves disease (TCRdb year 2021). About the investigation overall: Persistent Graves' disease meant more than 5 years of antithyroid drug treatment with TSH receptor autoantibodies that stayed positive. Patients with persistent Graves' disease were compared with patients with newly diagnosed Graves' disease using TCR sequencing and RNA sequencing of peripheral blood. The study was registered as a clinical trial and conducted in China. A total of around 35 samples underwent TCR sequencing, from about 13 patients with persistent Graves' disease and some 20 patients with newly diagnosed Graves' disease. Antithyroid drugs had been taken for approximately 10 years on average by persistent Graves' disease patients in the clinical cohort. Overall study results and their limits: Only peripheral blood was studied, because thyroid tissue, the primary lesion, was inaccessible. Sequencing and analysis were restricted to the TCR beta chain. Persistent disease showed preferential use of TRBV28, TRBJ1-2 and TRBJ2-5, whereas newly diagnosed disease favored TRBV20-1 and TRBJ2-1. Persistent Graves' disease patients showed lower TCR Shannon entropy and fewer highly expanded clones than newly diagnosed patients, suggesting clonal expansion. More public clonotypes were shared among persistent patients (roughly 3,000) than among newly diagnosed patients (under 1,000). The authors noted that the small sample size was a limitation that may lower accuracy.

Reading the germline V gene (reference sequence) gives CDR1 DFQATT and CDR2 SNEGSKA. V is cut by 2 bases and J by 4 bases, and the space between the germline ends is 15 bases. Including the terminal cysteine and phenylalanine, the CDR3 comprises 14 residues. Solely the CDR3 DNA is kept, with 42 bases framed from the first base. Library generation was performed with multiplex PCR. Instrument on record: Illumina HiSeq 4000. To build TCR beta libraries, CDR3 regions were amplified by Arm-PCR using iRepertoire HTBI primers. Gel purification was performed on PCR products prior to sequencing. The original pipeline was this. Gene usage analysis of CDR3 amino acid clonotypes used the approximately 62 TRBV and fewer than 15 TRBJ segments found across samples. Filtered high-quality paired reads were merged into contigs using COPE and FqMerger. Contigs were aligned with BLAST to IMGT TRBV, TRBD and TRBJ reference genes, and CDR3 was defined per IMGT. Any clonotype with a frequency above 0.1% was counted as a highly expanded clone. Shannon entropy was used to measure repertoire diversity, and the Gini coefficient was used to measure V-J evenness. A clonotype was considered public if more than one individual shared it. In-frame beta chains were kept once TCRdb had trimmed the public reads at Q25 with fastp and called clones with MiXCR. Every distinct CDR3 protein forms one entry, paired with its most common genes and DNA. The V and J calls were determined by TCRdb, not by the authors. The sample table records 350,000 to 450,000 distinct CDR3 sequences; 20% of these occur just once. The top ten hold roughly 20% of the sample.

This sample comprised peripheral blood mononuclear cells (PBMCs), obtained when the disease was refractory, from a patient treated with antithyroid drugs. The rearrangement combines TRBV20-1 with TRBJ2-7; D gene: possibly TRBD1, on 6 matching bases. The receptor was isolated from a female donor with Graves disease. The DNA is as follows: TGCAGTGCTAGAACGGACAGAGGCTCATACGAGCAGTACTTC. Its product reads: CSARTDRGSYEQYF.